These 20 T cell receptor beta chains originate from one sample sequenced in a study of control samples from healthy donors and cancer patients. The protocol was immunoSEQ multiplex PCR, while the TCRdb copy is restricted to in-frame clones and leaves out a portion. This table holds about 150,000 clones, 94% found once. Specimen: blood. Receptors originate from a man in his forties in good health.

As for this clone: One end of the junction does not line up with germline, which may come from a read error. V usage is TRBV6-6 and J usage is TRBJ2-3; tentative D call: TRBD2 (5 bases). Per germline, CDR1 MNHNY and CDR2 SVGAGI (reference sequence). The length of the CDR3 is 14 residues. The CDR3 loop reads CASSYSDFTDTQYF. The CDR3 DNA is TGTGCCAGCAGCTACTCGGACTTCACAGATACGCAGTATTTT.

This chain uses TRBV19 with TRBJ1-1; 10 positions agree with TRBD1. The CDR3 totals 14 residues. J was trimmed by 1 base and V by 4 bases; bases with no gene match: 0. The germline V gene has CDR1 LNHDA and CDR2 SQIVND (reference sequence). CDR3 coding DNA: TGTGCCAGTAGTAGGACAGGGGGGAACACTGAAGCTTTCTTT. Encoded protein: CASSRTGGNTEAFF. Full variable domain (remainder filled in from reference TRBV19 and TRBJ1-1): DGGITQSPKYLFRKEGQNVTLSCEQNLNHDAMYWYRQDPGQGLRLIYYSQIVNDFQKGDIAEGYSVSREKKESFPLTVTSAQKNPTAFYLCASSRTGGNTEAFFGQGTRLTVV.

The V gene is TRBV27, the J gene TRBJ2-2, with 7 bases matching TRBD1. The V and J ends lost 2 bases and 0 bases, in that order; junction bases with no gene match: 3. Germline lookup yields CDR1 MNHEY and CDR2 SMNVEV (reference sequence). This CDR3 comprises 16 residues. This CDR3 reads CASSLLGQANTGELFF. CDR3 coding DNA: TGTGCCAGCAGTTTACTCGGACAGGCGAACACCGGGGAGCTGTTTTTT.

The V call is TRBV7-2, the J call TRBJ2-5; D is perhaps TRBD1 (5 bases). The ends were cut back, 2 bases at V and 1 base at J, with 14 bases in the middle. The CDR3 covers 16 residues. Germline V gene data show CDR1 as SGHTA and CDR2 as FQGNSA. CDR3 sequence reads: CASSLPAFRVQETQYF. CDR3 bases: TGTGCCAGCAGCTTACCGGCGTTCAGGGTCCAAGAGACCCAGTACTTC.

The chain links TRBV11-2 to TRBJ1-6; 7 bases agree with TRBD1. The germline V gene encodes CDR1 SGHAT and CDR2 FQNNGV. This CDR3 spans 16 amino acids. The junction had 10 bases not matched to a gene; V was cut back by 4 bases and J by 7 bases. The CDR3 protein is CASSSRQGVRNSPLHF. The CDR3 bases are TGTGCCAGCAGCTCCCGCCAGGGGGTACGGAATTCACCCCTCCACTTT.

V is TRBV2 and J is TRBJ1-2; unclear D gene. V was pared by 7 bases and J by 0 bases, with 12 bases between. The CDR3 extends over 14 amino acids. From germline, CDR1 is SNHLY and CDR2 FYNNEI. The CDR3 bases are TGTGCCAGCACGCTGGGATTAGCTAACTATGGCTACACCTTC. It yields the protein CASTLGLANYGYTF.

V usage is TRBV28 and J usage is TRBJ1-6; D remains ambiguous. The V and J ends lost 6 bases and 10 bases respectively, with 13 bases between them. The CDR3 consists of 13 residues. Per germline, CDR1 MDHEN and CDR2 SYDVKM. CDR3 sequence: CASRRGSGSPLHF. The CDR3 nucleotides read TGTGCCAGCAGACGAGGGAGCGGCTCACCCCTCCACTTT.

The chain combines TRBV6-5 with TRBJ1-5; TRBD1 might be the D (5 bases). Germline CDR1 is MNHEY and CDR2 is SVGAGI. V dropped 2 bases and J dropped 0 bases, with 8 bases sitting between them. The length of the CDR3 is 15 residues. The CDR3 region is CASSYDSYSNQPQHF. The CDR3 DNA sequence: TGTGCCAGCAGTTACGACAGTTATAGCAATCAGCCCCAGCATTTT.

This clone appeared once. V is TRBV20-1 and J is TRBJ2-1, with no clear D. CDR3 length: 11 residues. Germline CDR1 DFQATT, CDR2 SNEGSKA (reference sequence). The V end was cut by 2 bases, the J end by 3 bases, with 2 bases between. The CDR3 sequence is CSARIYNEQFF. As DNA, the CDR3 is TGCAGTGCTAGAATCTACAATGAGCAGTTCTTC.

The genes are TRBV6-5 and TRBJ1-6, with D unclear. V lost 1 base and J lost 0, with 7 bases in between. Germline values: CDR1 MNHEY, CDR2 SVGAGI. This CDR3 comprises 16 residues. CDR3 region: CASSYFPSSYNSPLHF. In nucleotides, the CDR3 is TGTGCCAGCAGTTACTTCCCAAGCTCCTATAATTCACCCCTCCACTTT.

The chain recombines TRBV7-8 with TRBJ2-1, with 10 bases lining up with TRBD2. Per the germline V gene, CDR1 is SGHVS and CDR2 is FQNEAQ. Trimming took 0 bases from V and 4 from J; bases not matched to a gene: 18. The CDR3 contains 21 residues. CDR3 amino acids: CASSLAASGGNPRGGYNEQFF. The CDR3 bases are TGTGCCAGCAGCTTAGCCGCTAGCGGGGGTAACCCCAGGGGGGGATACAATGAGCAGTTCTTC.

The chain recombines TRBV15 with TRBJ2-5, with 9 bases that match TRBD1. Losses at the gene ends were 3 bases for V and 3 bases for J; bases not matched to a gene: 2. CDR1 is LNHNV, CDR2 YYDKDF, per germline (reference sequence). CDR3 size: 14 residues. The CDR3 sequence: CATSSRTGEETQYF. CDR3 coding DNA: TGTGCCACCAGCAGCCGGACAGGGGAAGAGACCCAGTACTTC.

The chain is built from TRBV28 and TRBJ1-6, with 7 bases identical to TRBD1. The CDR3 is 15 residues long. The germline CDR1 and CDR2 sequences are MDHEN and SYDVKM. J was trimmed by 4 bases and V by 6 bases; bases with no gene match: 6. CDR3 in amino acids: CASRTGTAYNSPLHF. The CDR3 bases are TGTGCCAGCAGAACCGGGACAGCGTATAATTCACCCCTCCACTTT. The full variable domain, in which reference TRBV28 and TRBJ1-6 provide the parts outside the CDR3, is DVKVTQSSRYLVKRTGEKVFLECVQDMDHENMFWYRQDPGLGLRLIYFSYDVKMKEKGDIPEGYSVSREKKERFSLILESASTNQTSMYLCASRTGTAYNSPLHFGNGTRLTVT.

V and J are TRBV2 and TRBJ1-2; 9 nucleotides agree with TRBD1. Per germline, CDR1 SNHLY and CDR2 FYNNEI. Unmatched junction bases numbered 13, after V lost 6 bases and J lost 5 bases. This CDR3 is 16 amino acids long. CDR3 region: CASSAYRTGEVYGYTF. CDR3 nucleotides: TGTGCCAGCAGCGCTTATAGGACAGGGGAAGTTTATGGCTACACCTTC.

V and J are TRBV6-5 and TRBJ1-5; D is possibly TRBD1 (6 bases). The CDR3 has 13 residues. V lost 8 bases to trimming and J lost 3 bases, with 11 bases between them. Germline CDR1 is MNHEY and CDR2 is SVGAGI. The CDR3 loop reads CASGRGTNQPQHF. For the CDR3, the DNA is TGTGCCAGCGGGAGGGGGACCAATCAGCCCCAGCATTTT.

V is TRBV27 and J is TRBJ2-7; D is unresolved. The CDR3 runs 16 residues. CDR1 and CDR2 (germline): MNHEY, SMNVEV (reference sequence). The ends were cut back, 2 bases at V and 2 bases at J, with 16 bases in the middle. CDR3 sequence (DNA): TGTGCCAGCAGTTTAAAGTCTCGGACCGAAGCCTACGAGCAGTACTTC. Encoded protein: CASSLKSRTEAYEQYF.

This rearrangement joins TRBV30 to TRBJ1-1; perhaps TRBD1 as D (6 bases). Trimming pared 2 bases from V and 5 bases from J, leaving 12 bases between. This CDR3 has 13 residues. The germline V gene has CDR1 GTSNPN and CDR2 SVGIG (reference sequence). CDR3 sequence: CAWSQSGVTEAFF. The CDR3 DNA reads TGTGCCTGGAGTCAATCAGGGGTAACTGAAGCTTTCTTT.

The chain is built from TRBV7-9 and TRBJ2-7; 8 nucleotides line up with TRBD1. CDR3 length equals 15 residues. Losses at the gene ends were 3 bases for V and 0 bases for J; bases not matched to a gene: 4. In germline, CDR1 is SEHNR, CDR2 FQNEAQ (reference sequence). The CDR3 DNA follows: TGTGCCAGCAGCTTCCGGACAGGGACCTCCTACGAGCAGTACTTC. This encodes CASSFRTGTSYEQYF.

V gene TRBV27 combines with J gene TRBJ1-5; D ambiguous. This CDR3 comprises 14 residues. The germline V and J ends were trimmed by 5 bases and 2 bases, with 10 bases remaining between them. In germline, CDR1 is MNHEY, CDR2 SMNVEV (reference sequence). CDR3 amino acids: CASSDGQGNQPQHF. The CDR3 nucleotides read TGTGCCAGCAGTGACGGGCAGGGCAATCAGCCCCAGCATTTT.

The CDR3 region is CASSRGQGGTTGELFF. CDR3 DNA sequence: TGTGCCAGCAGCCGTGGACAGGGCGGCACCACCGGGGAGCTGTTTTTT. J is TRBJ2-2 and V is TRBV7-2; the match to TRBD1 covers 8 bases. Trimming removed 5 bases from V and 4 bases from J; junction bases left unmatched: 9. The CDR3 has 16 amino acids. CDR1 and CDR2 from the germline V gene are SGHTA and FQGNSA.